The following is a T cell receptor beta chain sequence with its context. Its antigen is undetermined. This specimen comes from a study of T cell responses to AZD1222 COVID-19 vaccine. Study conclusions and caveats: Clonal diversity was possibly underestimated; the donors were predominantly white British and more often female. The CD4 TCRs associated with vaccination extended across spike and predominated at 160-218 and 743-854. Unmutated variant regions are reportedly targeted by nearly half of spike-specific TCRs.

V was trimmed by 3 bases and J by 3 bases, leaving 11 bases between them. Germline-derived CDR1 and CDR2 are GTSNPN and SVGIG (reference sequence). This CDR3 has 14 amino acids. Libraries were prepared by immunoSEQ multiplex PCR; TCRdb keeps only in-frame clonotypes and omits some of them. The sample shows about 97,000 clones, roughly 87% of them seen only once. The source is an adult in good health. V gene TRBV30 combines with J gene TRBJ2-2; D is possibly TRBD1 or TRBD2 (6 bases each). The specimen was peripheral blood, collected on day 0 of AZD1222 vaccination. The CDR3 spells CAWRAGTYTGELFF. The CDR3 nucleotides are TGTGCCTGGAGGGCGGGGACATACACCGGGGAGCTGTTTTTT.